Listed below are T cell receptor beta chains from one sample, sequenced in a study of shared clonotypes between healthy human individuals. The data were produced by immunoSEQ multiplex PCR, yet TCRdb's version contains in-frame clones alone and is incomplete. The table lists about 2.1 million clones, 93% of them singletons. Sequenced sample: naive CD8+ T cells from PBMCs. The receptor set was obtained from a man aged 18 to 29 in good health. Some clones in this sample may be carry-over from other donors' samples. The CDR3 runs from the conserved cysteine through the conserved F or W. The D gene is left open where the match is weak.

d_gene	j_gene	v_gene	CDR3aa
TRBD2	TRBJ2-3	TRBV28	CASVPLSGRVTDTQYF
TRBD2	NA	TRBV28	CASGGSYEQYF
NA	TRBJ1-1	TRBV4-1	CASSQGRGAFF
TRBD2	TRBJ2-5	TRBV14	CASSHRGSGTETQYF
TRBD1	TRBJ1-1	TRBV6-5	CASSDRGTEAFF
NA	TRBJ1-2	TRBV5-4	CASSLGGQRANYGYTF
NA	TRBJ1-1	TRBV11-3	CASSWGRNTEAFF
NA	TRBJ1-4	TRBV7-9	CASSPRPGQTNEKLFF
TRBD1	TRBJ1-4	TRBV9	CASSETGVKLFF
NA	TRBJ2-3	TRBV7-3	CASSNRTSWADTQYF
NA	TRBJ1-2	TRBV27	CASSPSSGGRVYGYTF
TRBD2	TRBJ2-7	TRBV27	CASSFVSGSGSYEQYF
NA	TRBJ1-1	TRBV19	CASSMVTYTEAFF
NA	TRBJ2-4	TRBV6-6	CASSYSSNIQYF
TRBD2	TRBJ2-3	TRBV19	CASSIDLELAGSDTQYF
TRBD2	TRBJ2-7	TRBV27	CASSPTSGTYEQYF
NA	TRBJ1-4	TRBV15	CATSRGLATNEKLFF
NA	TRBJ1-5	TRBV27	CASSSRYSSNQPQHF
NA	TRBJ2-2	TRBV11-3	CASSLAPNTGELFF
NA	TRBJ2-7	TRBV20-1	CSATRGDEQYF
TRBD2	TRBJ2-1	TRBV27	CASSKRLAGGYNEQFF
NA	TRBJ2-7	TRBV7-9	CASSLAGAYSEQYF
TRBD1	TRBJ1-1	TRBV6-1	CASRQGATMNTEAFF
NA	TRBJ2-5	TRBV7-8	CASSGGANQETQYF
TRBD1	TRBJ2-5	TRBV4-1	CASSRGTGASQETQYF
NA	TRBJ2-1	TRBV5-4	CASMRDGFGTYNEQFF
NA	TRBJ1-1	TRBV28	CASSLKGSPEAFF
TRBD1	TRBJ2-7	TRBV27	CASSEGQFYEQYF
TRBD1	TRBJ2-1	TRBV27	CASSSSLGQGGSLNEQFF
TRBD2	TRBJ2-7	TRBV10-1	CASSVQREEDEQYF
NA	TRBJ1-2	TRBV14	CASSLSVTGRGYGYTF
TRBD2	TRBJ2-1	TRBV29-1	CSLGPLAGGLGEQFF
TRBD2	TRBJ2-5	TRBV5-1	CASSDFGGRGETQYF
NA	TRBJ1-1	TRBV9	CASSVRDTNTEAFF
NA	TRBJ1-5	TRBV27	CASSLQVNQPQHF
NA	TRBJ1-4	TRBV7-6	CASSFGLMGTNEKLFF
NA	TRBJ2-1	TRBV7-8	CASSLEGTRDEQFF
NA	TRBJ2-7	TRBV19	CASSPRGGYYEQYF
NA	TRBJ2-1	TRBV11-3	CASSLGPNNEQFF
NA	TRBJ2-1	TRBV4-1	CASSQVGGRGTSYNEQFF
TRBD2	TRBJ2-5	TRBV4-1	CASSHRLAGDQETQYF
NA	TRBJ2-7	TRBV30	CAWSVFSHYEQYF
TRBD1	TRBJ2-3	TRBV2	CASRDRGSDTQYF
TRBD2	TRBJ2-3	TRBV27	CASSSAGLAGGTQYF
NA	TRBJ1-1	TRBV19	CASSITLLGEAFF
TRBD2	TRBJ2-7	TRBV4-2	CASSQKPPGLAGTEQYF
TRBD1	TRBJ1-1	TRBV29-1	CSDGTGGLGTEAFF
NA	TRBJ2-7	TRBV5-6	CASSFLRGSYEQYF
NA	TRBJ2-1	TRBV5-4	CASSPQTAYNEQFF
NA	TRBJ1-1	TRBV6-1	CASRYRGVNTEAFF
NA	TRBJ2-1	TRBV27	CASTSIAAEQFF
TRBD2	TRBJ2-1	TRBV29-1	CSVEGTSGRMNEQFF
NA	TRBJ2-3	TRBV7-8	CASSLEPLGTDTQYF
NA	TRBJ2-7	TRBV7-9	CASSPRGGANVYEQYF
NA	TRBJ1-2	TRBV5-8	CASSERVGGYGYTF
TRBD1	TRBJ2-7	TRBV7-9	CASSFADRGTYEQYF
NA	TRBJ1-1	TRBV27	CASSLSPGTGNTEAFF
TRBD1	TRBJ1-5	TRBV2	CASSEGQGNQPQHF
NA	TRBJ1-3	TRBV11-2	CASSLFDGLENTIYF
NA	TRBJ2-5	TRBV9	CASSVGGSQETQYF